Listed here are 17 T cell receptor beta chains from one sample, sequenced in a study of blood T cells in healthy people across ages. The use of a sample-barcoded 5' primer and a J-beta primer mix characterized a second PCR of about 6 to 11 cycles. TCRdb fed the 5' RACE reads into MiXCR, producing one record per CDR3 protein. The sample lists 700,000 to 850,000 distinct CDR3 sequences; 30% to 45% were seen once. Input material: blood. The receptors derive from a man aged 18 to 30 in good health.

The CDR3 loop reads CASKAGSNYGYTF. The CDR3 bases are TGTGCCAGCAAGGCAGGCTCTAACTATGGCTACACCTTC. V is TRBV6-5 and J is TRBJ1-2; the D is unclear. The CDR3 covers 13 residues. CDR1 and CDR2 from the germline V gene are MNHEY and SVGAGI. Trimming cost V 7 bases and J 0 bases, with 9 bases left between them.

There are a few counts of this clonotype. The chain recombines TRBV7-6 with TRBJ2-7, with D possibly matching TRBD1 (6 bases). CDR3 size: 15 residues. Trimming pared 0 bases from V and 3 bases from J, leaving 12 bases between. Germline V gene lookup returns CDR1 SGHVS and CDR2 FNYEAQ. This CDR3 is CASSLAQGWNYEQYF. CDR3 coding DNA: TGTGCCAGCAGCTTAGCGCAGGGGTGGAACTACGAGCAGTACTTC.

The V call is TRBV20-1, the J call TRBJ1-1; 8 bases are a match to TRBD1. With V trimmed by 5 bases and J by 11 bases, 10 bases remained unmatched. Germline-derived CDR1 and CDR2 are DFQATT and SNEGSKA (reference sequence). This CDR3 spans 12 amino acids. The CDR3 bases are TGCAGTGCTCAGGGGGCGGGGGGTGCGGCTTTCTTT. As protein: CSAQGAGGAAFF.

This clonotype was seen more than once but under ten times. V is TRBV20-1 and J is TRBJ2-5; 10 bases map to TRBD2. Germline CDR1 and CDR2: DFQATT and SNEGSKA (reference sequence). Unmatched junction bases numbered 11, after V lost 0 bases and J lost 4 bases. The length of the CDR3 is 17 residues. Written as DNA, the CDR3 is TGCAGTGCTAGAGATCCCAGCGGGGGGGCCGTAGGAGAGACCCAGTACTTC. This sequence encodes CSARDPSGGAVGETQYF.

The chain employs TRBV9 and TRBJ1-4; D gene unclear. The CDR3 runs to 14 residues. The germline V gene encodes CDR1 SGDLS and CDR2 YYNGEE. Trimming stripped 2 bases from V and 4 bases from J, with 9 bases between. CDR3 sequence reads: CASSVGNINEKLFF. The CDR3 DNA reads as TGTGCCAGCAGCGTCGGAAATATTAATGAAAAACTGTTTTTT.

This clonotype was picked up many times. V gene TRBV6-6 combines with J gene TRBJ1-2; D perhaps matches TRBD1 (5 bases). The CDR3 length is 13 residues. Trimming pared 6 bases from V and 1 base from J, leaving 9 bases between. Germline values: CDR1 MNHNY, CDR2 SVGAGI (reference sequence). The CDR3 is CASSSTDNYGYTF. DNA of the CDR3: TGTGCCAGCAGCTCGACAGATAACTATGGCTACACCTTC.

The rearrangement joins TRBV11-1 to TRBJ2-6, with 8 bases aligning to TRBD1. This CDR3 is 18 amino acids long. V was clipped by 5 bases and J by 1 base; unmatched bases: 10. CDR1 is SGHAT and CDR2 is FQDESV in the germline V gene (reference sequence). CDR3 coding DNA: TGTGCCAGCAGCGGCGGACAGGGTTACTGGTCTGGGGCCAACGTCCTGACTTTC. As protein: CASSGGQGYWSGANVLTF. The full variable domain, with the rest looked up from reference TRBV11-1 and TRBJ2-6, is EAEVAQSPRYKITEKSQAVAFWCDPISGHATLYWYRQILGQGPELLVQFQDESVVDDSQLPKDRFSAERLKGVDSTLKIQPAELGDSAMYLCASSGGQGYWSGANVLTFGAGSRLTVL.

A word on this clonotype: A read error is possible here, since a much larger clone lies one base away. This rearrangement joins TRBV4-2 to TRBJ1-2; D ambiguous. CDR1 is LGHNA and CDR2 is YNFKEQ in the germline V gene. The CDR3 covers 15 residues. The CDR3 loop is CASGQDRNTNYGYTF. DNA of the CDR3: TGTGCCAGCGGCCAAGACCGTAATACTAACTATGGCTACACCTTC.

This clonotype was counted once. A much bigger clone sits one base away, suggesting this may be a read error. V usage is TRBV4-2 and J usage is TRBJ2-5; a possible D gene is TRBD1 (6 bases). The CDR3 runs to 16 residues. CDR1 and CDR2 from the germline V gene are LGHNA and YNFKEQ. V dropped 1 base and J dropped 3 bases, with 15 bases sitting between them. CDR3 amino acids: CASSQGVRQEKETQYF. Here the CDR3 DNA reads TGTGCCAGCAGCCAAGGGGTCAGACAGGAGAAAGAGACCCAGTACTTC.

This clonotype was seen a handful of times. CDR3 in amino acids: CASSSGMGSGGNEQFF. CDR3 nucleotide sequence: TGTGCCAGCAGCTCGGGGATGGGGTCGGGGGGAAATGAGCAGTTCTTC. The chain carries TRBV7-9 and TRBJ2-1, with TRBD2 matching over 7 bases. Germline assignment: CDR1 SEHNR and CDR2 FQNEAQ (reference sequence). The CDR3 covers 16 residues. J lost 7 bases, V lost 4 bases, and 13 bases had no gene match.

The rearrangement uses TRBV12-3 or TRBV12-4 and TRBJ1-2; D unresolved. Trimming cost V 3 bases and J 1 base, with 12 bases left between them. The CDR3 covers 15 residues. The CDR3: CASSFTGMGNYGYTF. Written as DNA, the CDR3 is TGTGCCAGCAGTTTTACTGGGATGGGTAACTATGGCTACACCTTC.

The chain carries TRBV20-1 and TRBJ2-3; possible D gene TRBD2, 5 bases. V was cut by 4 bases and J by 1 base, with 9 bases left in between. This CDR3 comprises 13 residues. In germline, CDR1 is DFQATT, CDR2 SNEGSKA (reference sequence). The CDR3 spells CSAIARGTDTQYF. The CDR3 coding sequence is TGCAGTGCTATAGCGAGAGGCACAGATACGCAGTATTTT.

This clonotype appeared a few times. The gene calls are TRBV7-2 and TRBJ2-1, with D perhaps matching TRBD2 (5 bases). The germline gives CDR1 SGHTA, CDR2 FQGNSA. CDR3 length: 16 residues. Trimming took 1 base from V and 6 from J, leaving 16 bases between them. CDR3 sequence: CASSLGGLLATNEQFF. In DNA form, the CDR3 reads TGTGCCAGCAGCTTAGGCGGCCTCCTAGCCACCAATGAGCAGTTCTTC.

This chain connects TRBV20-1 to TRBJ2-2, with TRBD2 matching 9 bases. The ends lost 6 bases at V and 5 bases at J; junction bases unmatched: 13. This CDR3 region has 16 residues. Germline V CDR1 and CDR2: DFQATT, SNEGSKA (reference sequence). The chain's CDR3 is CSALGGGGALTGELFF. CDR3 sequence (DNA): TGCAGTGCCCTAGGGGGCGGGGGGGCCCTTACCGGGGAGCTGTTTTTT.

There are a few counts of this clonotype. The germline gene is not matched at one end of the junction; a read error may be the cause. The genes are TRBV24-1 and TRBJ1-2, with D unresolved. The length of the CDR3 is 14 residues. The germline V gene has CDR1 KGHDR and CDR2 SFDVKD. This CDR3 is CTTSDPVTNYGYTF. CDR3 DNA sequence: TGTACCACCAGTGATCCAGTGACTAACTATGGCTACACCTTC.

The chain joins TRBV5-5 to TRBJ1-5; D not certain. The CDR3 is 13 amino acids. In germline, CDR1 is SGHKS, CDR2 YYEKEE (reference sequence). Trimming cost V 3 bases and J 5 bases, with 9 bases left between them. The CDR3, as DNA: TGTGCCAGCAGCTCGATTGATTATCAGCCCCAGCATTTT. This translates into CASSSIDYQPQHF.

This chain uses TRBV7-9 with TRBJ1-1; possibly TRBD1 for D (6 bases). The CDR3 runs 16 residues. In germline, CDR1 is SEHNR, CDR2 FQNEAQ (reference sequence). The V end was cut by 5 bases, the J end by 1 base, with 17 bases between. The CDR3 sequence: CASSPRGEVGNTEAFF. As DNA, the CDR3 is TGTGCCAGCAGCCCCAGGGGCGAAGTAGGGAACACTGAAGCTTTCTTT.